This T cell receptor beta chain emerged from a study of vaccination and CD4 T cells after COVID-19. Across the whole study: Six male and four female convalescents took part, two of them Hispanic.

With regard to this clonotype: Its antigen is undetermined.

Treatment described: roughly 11-day PBMC culture with coronavirus spike peptide pools or control peptides (ViraFEST assay). Sequenced with the Oncomine TCR Beta short-read assay was DNA taken from cultured CD4+ T cells. Using its own MiXCR run on the PCR reads, TCRdb lists one record per CDR3 protein. The table lists roughly 20,000 distinct CDR3 sequences, approximately 70% of them singletons. CDR3 length: 14 residues. Trimming pared 6 bases from V and 2 bases from J, leaving 14 bases between. The source material was CD4+ T cells from blood, cultured in vitro. The rearrangement uses TRBV12-3 or TRBV12-4 and TRBJ2-7, with a tentative D call TRBD2 (6 bases). The sequence was collected from a human donor who had recovered from COVID-19. The CDR3 loop reads CASRAGGETYEQYF. CDR3 bases: TGTGCCAGCAGGGCAGGAGGGGAGACCTACGAGCAGTACTTC.